This entry lists 3 T cell receptor beta chains sequenced from one sample in a study of memory CD4+ T cells and cytomegalovirus serostatus. Single viable CD3+CD4+CD8-CD45RO+ cells were sorted as the memory CD4+ T cells. Repertoires were generated with immunoSEQ multiplex PCR, while TCRdb's copy carries only in-frame clones and drops some. In the table there are about 100,000 clones, 80% of which are singletons. The sequencing sample was made of memory CD4+ T cells from blood. These receptors originate from an adult in good health and CMV-seropositive.

The J gene is TRBJ2-3, the V gene TRBV28; 7 bases map to TRBD2. This CDR3 spans 17 amino acids. V shed 5 bases and J 6 bases; nucleotides not matched to a gene: 17. Germline assignment: CDR1 MDHEN and CDR2 SYDVKM. The chain's CDR3 is CASSPAGDGSATDTQYF. For the CDR3, the DNA is TGTGCCAGCAGTCCGGCGGGGGACGGGAGTGCGACTGATACGCAGTATTTT.

V gene TRBV11-2 combines with J gene TRBJ1-5; unclear D gene. The CDR3 has 14 amino acids. The germline V gene has CDR1 SGHAT and CDR2 FQNNGV. Trimming took off 0 bases at V and 4 bases at J, with 7 bases between the two ends. DNA of the CDR3: TGTGCCAGCAGCTTAGAACGGGTTAATCAGCCCCAGCATTTT. Translation gives CASSLERVNQPQHF.

This clone was counted a single time. CDR3 sequence reads: CASSLQSGQGGTEAFF. Written as DNA, the CDR3 is TGCGCCAGCAGCTTGCAGTCAGGGCAGGGGGGCACTGAAGCTTTCTTT. The genes are TRBV5-1 and TRBJ1-1, with 7 bases matching TRBD1. Per germline, CDR1 SGHRS and CDR2 YFSETQ. The CDR3 length is 16 residues. V lost 1 base and J lost 4; bases outside the gene matches: 10.